What follows are 20 T cell receptor beta chains derived from one specimen sequenced in a study of T cells in Graves' hyperthyroidism and ophthalmopathy. TCR beta CDR3 region amplification was performed from RNA transcripts. The HTBI primer set drove a first-round RT-PCR of the TCR CDR3. TCRdb re-analysed the multiplex PCR reads in MiXCR, keeping a single row per CDR3 protein. This sample has nearly 600,000 distinct CDR3 sequences, with approximately 15% found just once. Sequencing was carried out using blood. The receptors come from a woman aged 18 to 35 with Graves' ophthalmopathy.

This clonotype was seen repeatedly, ten times or more. The chain recombines TRBV4-2 with TRBJ1-1; TRBD1 matches 9 bases. The CDR3 has 16 residues. V lost 2 bases, J lost 5 bases, and 9 bases stayed unmatched. Per the germline V gene, CDR1 is LGHNA and CDR2 is YNFKEQ. The CDR3 bases are TGTGCCAGCAGCCAAAGTAACAGGGGGCCAGGTACTGAAGCTTTCTTT. It codes for CASSQSNRGPGTEAFF.

This clonotype was counted only a few times. The CDR3 spells CASSPNSEPYEQYF. The DNA of the CDR3 is TGTGCCAGCTCACCAAATTCGGAACCCTACGAGCAGTACTTC. This chain uses TRBV18 with TRBJ2-7; D unresolved. CDR1 is KGHSH and CDR2 is LQKENI in the germline V gene. The V end lost 2 bases, the J end lost 2 bases, and 10 bases lay between the germline ends. The CDR3 extends over 14 amino acids.

V and J are TRBV11-1 and TRBJ2-5; TRBD2 aligns across 13 bases. V gave up 4 bases and J gave up 5 bases; unmatched junction bases: 13. The CDR3 sequence is 18 residues long. The V gene's germline CDR1 is SGHAT and CDR2 FQDESV (reference sequence). The CDR3 DNA reads TGTGCCAGCAGCTCCATTCGGACTAGCGGGAGCCCGGGGGAGACCCAGTACTTC. Translation: CASSSIRTSGSPGETQYF.

The chain uses TRBV12-3 or TRBV12-4 and TRBJ2-7; no firm D call. V dropped 8 bases and J dropped 3 bases, with 17 bases sitting between them. This CDR3 region has 14 residues. In DNA form, the CDR3 reads TGTGCCAGCCAATCCGGGTCGGCGAGCTACGAGCAGTACTTC. Translating it yields CASQSGSASYEQYF.

This clonotype was recorded at least ten times. The chain has TRBV12-3 or TRBV12-4 and TRBJ2-5; the D gene could be TRBD1 or TRBD2 (5 bases each). This CDR3 contains 16 residues. Trimming took off 4 bases at V and 9 bases at J, with 24 bases between the two ends. For the CDR3, the DNA is TGTGCCAGCAGTTCTCGGACTGGCCGGCGGGTGGGGGCCCAGTACTTC. Protein sequence: CASSSRTGRRVGAQYF.

This clonotype appeared many times. The chain recombines TRBV2 with TRBJ2-3; D might be TRBD1 or TRBD2, each matching 5 bases. CDR1 and CDR2 (germline): SNHLY, FYNNEI. The CDR3 loop spans 15 amino acids. V was clipped by 1 base and J by 2 bases, with 10 bases between them. The CDR3 sequence is CASSEDRGYTDTQYF. CDR3 DNA sequence: TGTGCCAGCAGTGAAGACCGGGGCTACACAGATACGCAGTATTTT.

This clonotype was counted between two and nine times. This chain joins TRBV19 and TRBJ2-6; maybe TRBD2 (5 bases). Germline lookup yields CDR1 LNHDA and CDR2 SQIVND (reference sequence). The CDR3 has 19 amino acids. The V gene lost 1 base and the J gene lost 2 bases, with 18 bases spanning the gap. CDR3 loop: CASSIVGSGKTPGANVLTF. The CDR3 DNA reads as TGTGCCAGTAGTATAGTTGGGTCCGGGAAAACCCCTGGGGCCAACGTCCTGACTTTC. Full variable domain (rest looked up from reference TRBV19 and TRBJ2-6): DGGITQSPKYLFRKEGQNVTLSCEQNLNHDAMYWYRQDPGQGLRLIYYSQIVNDFQKGDIAEGYSVSREKKESFPLTVTSAQKNPTAFYLCASSIVGSGKTPGANVLTFGAGSRLTVL.

The V call is TRBV5-1, the J call TRBJ2-3, with 10 bases matching TRBD2. The CDR3 consists of 16 residues. V lost 4 bases and J lost 2; bases outside the gene matches: 7. The germline V gene has CDR1 SGHRS and CDR2 YFSETQ. CDR3 amino acids: CASSIPLAGVTDTQYF. The CDR3 nucleotides are TGCGCCAGCAGCATCCCGCTAGCGGGAGTCACAGATACGCAGTATTTT.

This chain uses TRBV12-3 or TRBV12-4 with TRBJ1-2; D is perhaps TRBD1 (6 bases). The CDR3 extends over 12 amino acids. Trimming cost V 7 bases and J 14 bases, with 20 bases left between them. In nucleotides, the CDR3 is TGTGCCAGCACGGCGGGGGGCACGGTGTCGACCTTC. Translated, it gives CASTAGGTVSTF.

The sample holds a few counts of this clonotype. V and J are TRBV4-1 and TRBJ2-1; the D gene is possibly TRBD2 (7 bases). The CDR3 covers 17 residues. The germline V gene has CDR1 MGHRA and CDR2 YSYEKL. V gave up 1 base and J gave up 6 bases, with 19 bases separating them. In nucleotides, the CDR3 is TGCGCCAGCAGCCAAGGCATAGGGGGGGCGATCGGCAATGAGCAGTTCTTC. The encoded protein is CASSQGIGGAIGNEQFF.

The genes are TRBV15 and TRBJ2-1; D is possibly TRBD1 (5 bases). TRBJ2-7 explains the end of the DNA better; the J call may be wrong. Germline-derived CDR1 and CDR2 are LNHNV and YYDKDF (reference sequence). The CDR3 has 15 residues. CDR3 sequence reads: CATSRDLGHHNEQYF. Here the CDR3 DNA reads TGTGCCACCAGCAGAGATTTAGGACACCACAATGAGCAGTACTTC.

The chain combines TRBV9 with TRBJ1-3; TRBD1 aligns across 7 bases. The CDR3 sequence is 15 residues long. The ends lost 2 bases at V and 0 bases at J; junction bases unmatched: 2. Germline V CDR1 and CDR2: SGDLS, YYNGEE. The CDR3 nucleotides read TGTGCCAGCAGCGTTACAGGGGACTCTGGAAACACCATATATTTT. Translation: CASSVTGDSGNTIYF.

This sequence joins TRBV6-1 and TRBJ2-2; possible D gene TRBD2, 6 bases. The CDR3 is 15 amino acids. The V end lost 6 bases, the J end lost 3 bases, and 14 bases lay between the germline ends. Germline CDR1 MNHNS, CDR2 SASEGT. The CDR3 is CASRISRRDTGELFF. In nucleotides, the CDR3 is TGTGCCAGCAGGATCAGCCGGAGGGACACCGGGGAGCTGTTTTTT.

This clonotype was observed a handful of times. The chain couples TRBV9 to TRBJ1-1; 9 bases map to TRBD1. With V trimmed by 2 bases and J by 11 bases, 19 bases remained unmatched. Germline-derived CDR1 and CDR2 are SGDLS and YYNGEE. The CDR3 has 17 amino acids. CDR3 protein: CASSVGTGSLQGVEAFF. The CDR3, as DNA: TGTGCCAGCAGCGTGGGGACAGGGAGCCTACAGGGGGTCGAGGCTTTCTTT.

This clonotype has ten or more counts. V gene TRBV18 combines with J gene TRBJ1-1; D may be TRBD1 (6 bases). Trimming pared 2 bases from V and 1 base from J, leaving 8 bases between. Germline loops: CDR1 KGHSH, CDR2 LQKENI. This CDR3 comprises 14 residues. For the CDR3, the DNA is TGTGCCAGCTCACCAGGACAGTCGAACACTGAAGCTTTCTTT. Translation: CASSPGQSNTEAFF.

The chain recombines TRBV7-8 with TRBJ1-6, with TRBD1 matching 9 bases. The CDR3 has 18 amino acids. Germline V CDR1 and CDR2: SGHVS, FQNEAQ. Trimming took 1 base from V and 8 from J; bases not matched to a gene: 12. DNA for the CDR3: TGTGCCAGCAGCTTAGTGGGGACAGGGAATGGGGTTCATTCACCCCTCCACTTT. This sequence encodes CASSLVGTGNGVHSPLHF.

There are many counts of this clonotype. V and J are TRBV2 and TRBJ2-7; unclear D gene. Germline CDR1 SNHLY, CDR2 FYNNEI. The CDR3 runs 20 residues. Trimming left V 6 bases short and J 1 base short, with 31 bases between. This CDR3 is CASSLPSRRPEESWSYEQYF. CDR3 DNA: TGTGCCAGCAGCCTCCCAAGTCGGCGACCGGAAGAATCTTGGTCCTACGAGCAGTACTTC.

This clonotype was recorded many times. The rearrangement joins TRBV7-2 to TRBJ2-7, with D tentatively TRBD1 (6 bases). The ends were cut back, 2 bases at V and 2 bases at J, with 13 bases in the middle. CDR1 SGHTA and CDR2 FQGNSA come from the germline V gene. This CDR3 region has 15 residues. The CDR3 is CASSLSTGITYEQYF. The DNA for the CDR3 is TGTGCCAGCAGCTTATCGACAGGTATAACCTACGAGCAGTACTTC.

This clonotype has a handful of counts. The CDR3 sequence: CASSPETGGNEKLFF. CDR3 DNA: TGTGCCAGCAGCCCCGAGACAGGGGGTAATGAAAAACTGTTTTTT. The chain recombines TRBV9 with TRBJ1-4, with 9 positions matching TRBD1. The CDR3 is 15 amino acids. The J segment lost 4 bases and the V segment lost 4 bases, leaving 5 bases of the junction unmatched. Germline V gene data show CDR1 as SGDLS and CDR2 as YYNGEE.

The chain links TRBV7-2 to TRBJ2-3; TRBD2 matches 10 bases. Germline CDR1 and CDR2: SGHTA and FQGNSA. This CDR3 contains 16 residues. Trimming cost V 3 bases and J 3 bases; bases outside gene matches: 6. The CDR3 sequence: CASSFASGSGTDTQYF. The CDR3 region has the DNA TGTGCCAGCAGCTTTGCTAGCGGGAGCGGGACAGATACGCAGTATTTT.